The 14 T cell receptor beta chains below were found in one sample sequenced in a study of blood T cell repertoires in COVID-19. TCRdb's copy holds only in-frame clones and misses some; the assay was immunoSEQ multiplex PCR. The top ten hold 7.5% to 9% of the sample, which has about 140,000 clones, around 81% seen once. Sequencing was carried out using peripheral blood. The receptor set was obtained from a human donor in a cohort sampled during active COVID-19.

The CDR3 spells CASSQGLAGGPGTDTQYF. Here the CDR3 DNA reads TGCGCCAGCAGCCAGGGACTAGCGGGAGGGCCCGGCACAGATACGCAGTATTTT. V is TRBV4-1 and J is TRBJ2-3; 16 bases line up with TRBD2. The CDR3 contains 18 residues. The trim removed 3 bases at V and 1 base at J, leaving 4 bases unmatched. Germline V lookup: CDR1 MGHRA, CDR2 YSYEKL.

The genes are TRBV6-2 or TRBV6-3 and TRBJ2-7, with 11 bases fitting TRBD1. Germline V gene data show CDR1 as MNHEY and CDR2 as SVGEGT. The CDR3 has 16 residues. V gave up 2 bases and J gave up 4 bases; unmatched junction bases: 7. CDR3 region: CASSYMDRGREYEQYF. CDR3 coding DNA: TGTGCCAGCAGTTACATGGACAGGGGGCGGGAGTACGAGCAGTACTTC.

This clone was seen only a few times. The chain has TRBV1 and TRBJ1-1; the table's D gene call, TRBD1, was not cross checked with the DNA. TRBV1 is assigned pseudogene status. The CDR3 is 16 amino acids. CDR3 amino acids: CTSSQALGEGCTEAFF. CDR3 nucleotides: TGCACCAGCAGCCAAGCCCTGGGCGAAGGTTGTACTGAAGCTTTCTTT.

J is TRBJ2-3 and V is TRBV7-3, with D perhaps matching TRBD2 (5 bases). V was cut by 1 base and J by 5 bases, with 10 bases left in between. This CDR3 region has 14 residues. Looked up from germline, CDR1 is SGHTA and CDR2 is FQGTGA. CDR3 amino acids: CASSLNPGIDTQYF. Here the CDR3 DNA reads TGTGCCAGCAGCTTAAATCCGGGAATAGATACGCAGTATTTT.

This clone appeared a single time. V usage is TRBV4-1 and J usage is TRBJ2-3, with TRBD2 matching 8 bases. The CDR3 is 16 residues long. Trimming at V came to 1 base and at J to 1 base, leaving 4 bases not matched to a gene. Germline lookup yields CDR1 MGHRA and CDR2 YSYEKL. The CDR3 sequence is CASSQGTSRGTDTQYF. In DNA form, the CDR3 reads TGCGCCAGCAGCCAAGGGACTAGCAGGGGCACAGATACGCAGTATTTT.

The chain combines TRBV7-2 with TRBJ2-3; D gene ambiguous. CDR1 is SGHTA, CDR2 FQGNSA, per germline. The CDR3 has 15 residues. V lost 0 bases, J lost 2 bases, and 9 bases lay in between. CDR3 region: CASSLALTNTDTQYF. CDR3 sequence (DNA): TGTGCCAGCAGCTTAGCGCTAACCAACACAGATACGCAGTATTTT.

J is TRBJ1-1 and V is TRBV6-5; D is unresolved. Trimming removed 8 bases at V and 6 bases at J, with 10 bases between. The CDR3 runs 11 residues. The germline V gene encodes CDR1 MNHEY and CDR2 SVGAGI. CDR3 residues: CASYRGSEAFF. The CDR3, as DNA: TGTGCCAGCTATCGAGGATCTGAAGCTTTCTTT.

This clone was recorded a few times. V and J are TRBV21-1 and TRBJ1-1; the table's D gene call, TRBD1, was not cross checked with the DNA. TRBV21-1 is a pseudogene locus. This CDR3 contains 15 residues. CDR3 protein: CASKQGHTRNTEAFF. The CDR3 DNA is TGTGCCAGCAAGCAGGGGCATACACGAAACACTGAAGCTTTCTTT.

This clone was seen once. The V call is TRBV28, the J call TRBJ1-4; TRBD1 agrees at 8 bases. The CDR3 loop spans 14 amino acids. V dropped 6 bases and J dropped 2; count of bases not matched to a gene: 2. Germline CDR1 MDHEN, CDR2 SYDVKM. This chain's CDR3 is CASSSGGTNEKLFF. The CDR3 DNA follows: TGTGCCAGCAGCTCAGGGGGCACTAATGAAAAACTGTTTTTT. Full variable domain (rest looked up from reference TRBV28 and TRBJ1-4): DVKVTQSSRYLVKRTGEKVFLECVQDMDHENMFWYRQDPGLGLRLIYFSYDVKMKEKGDIPEGYSVSREKKERFSLILESASTNQTSMYLCASSSGGTNEKLFFGSGTQLSVL.

This chain uses TRBV11-2 with TRBJ2-1; TRBD2 agrees at 8 bases. The CDR3 runs 18 residues. CDR1 is SGHAT and CDR2 is FQNNGV in the germline V gene. V shed 1 base and J 0 bases; nucleotides not matched to a gene: 8. The CDR3 spells CASSLVPSAGGSYNEQFF. DNA of the CDR3: TGTGCCAGCAGCTTAGTCCCGTCGGCGGGAGGCTCCTACAATGAGCAGTTCTTC.

The V gene is TRBV19, the J gene TRBJ2-7; 7 bases are a match to TRBD2. Germline assignment: CDR1 LNHDA and CDR2 SQIVND (reference sequence). The junction had 10 bases not matched to a gene; V was cut back by 1 base and J by 7 bases. There are 15 residues in the CDR3. CDR3: CASSIGGSGIMEQYF. The CDR3 coding sequence is TGTGCCAGTAGTATAGGTGGGAGCGGGATTATGGAGCAGTACTTC.

The CDR3 DNA follows: TGTGCCAGTAGTGCCCAACCCCATTCCGAGTGGCGGCATCGATCCTACGAGCAGTACTTC. This gives the protein CASSAQPHSEWRHRSYEQYF. V gene TRBV19 combines with J gene TRBJ2-7; the D is unclear. CDR1 LNHDA and CDR2 SQIVND come from the germline V gene (reference sequence). The CDR3 consists of 20 residues. The V end lost 5 bases, the J end lost 1 base, and 30 bases lay between the germline ends. Full variable domain (remainder filled in from reference TRBV19 and TRBJ2-7): DGGITQSPKYLFRKEGQNVTLSCEQNLNHDAMYWYRQDPGQGLRLIYYSQIVNDFQKGDIAEGYSVSREKKESFPLTVTSAQKNPTAFYLCASSAQPHSEWRHRSYEQYFGPGTRLTVT.

This sequence joins TRBV7-9 and TRBJ1-2; D may be TRBD1 (6 bases). The CDR3 is made up of 14 amino acids. The germline CDR1 and CDR2 sequences are SEHNR and FQNEAQ (reference sequence). The V gene lost 0 bases and the J gene lost 7 bases, with 12 bases spanning the gap. Written as DNA, the CDR3 is TGTGCCAGCAGCTTAGCGGGGGCTAAGGTTGGCTACACCTTC. This codes for CASSLAGAKVGYTF.

This sequence joins TRBV5-6 and TRBJ2-7; 7 nucleotides align to TRBD1. CDR3 size: 13 residues. Trimming at V came to 1 base and at J to 7 bases, leaving 5 bases not matched to a gene. Germline loops: CDR1 SGHDT, CDR2 YYEEEE. The CDR3 sequence: CASSLRRGLEQYF. In nucleotides, the CDR3 is TGTGCCAGCAGCTTGCGAAGGGGGCTTGAGCAGTACTTC. Variable domain in full (rest from reference TRBV5-6 and TRBJ2-7): DAGVTQSPTHLIKTRGQQVTLRCSPKSGHDTVSWYQQALGQGPQFIFQYYEEEERQRGNFPDRFSGHQFPNYSSELNVNALLLGDSALYLCASSLRRGLEQYFGPGTRLTVT.